Listed below are T cell receptor beta chains from one sample, sequenced in a study of T cells expressing NK-cell markers. Using the 5' RACE reads, TCRdb records one entry per CDR3 protein without DNA. This sample's table reports approximately 110,000 distinct CDR3 sequences. The sample was blood T cells: a sorted CD56 or NKG2C T cell subset, CD4+ or CD8+ T cells, or bulk PBMC T cells (not recorded which). The receptors stem from a woman aged 18 to 75 in good health. Both conserved end residues are part of each CDR3.

v_call: TRBV12-3/TRBV12-4
j_call: TRBJ1-1
cdr3_aa: CASSFRGRSTEAFF

v_call: TRBV28
j_call: TRBJ2-3
cdr3_aa: CASNLLAGYTQYF

v_call: TRBV5-1
j_call: TRBJ2-3
cdr3_aa: CASSPGITTDTQYF

v_call: TRBV7-9
j_call: TRBJ2-7
cdr3_aa: CASSPSRDSSYEQYF

v_call: TRBV3-1
j_call: TRBJ1-2
cdr3_aa: CASSQYQGSHYGYTF

v_call: TRBV11-2
j_call: TRBJ2-3
cdr3_aa: CASSRTDYTDTQYF

v_call: TRBV29-1
j_call: TRBJ1-1
cdr3_aa: CSGLGGQNTEAFF

v_call: TRBV20-1
j_call: TRBJ2-2
cdr3_aa: CSAPNTGELFF

v_call: TRBV2
j_call: TRBJ2-1
cdr3_aa: CASRDLNNEQFF

v_call: TRBV7-8
j_call: TRBJ2-1
cdr3_aa: CASITWGDPVSYNEQFF

v_call: TRBV7-3
j_call: TRBJ2-1
cdr3_aa: CASSLSGGDYNEQFF

v_call: TRBV10-3
j_call: TRBJ1-2
cdr3_aa: CAISAPGQSYGYTF

v_call: TRBV18
j_call: TRBJ2-7
cdr3_aa: CASSRGASYEQYF

v_call: TRBV29-1
j_call: TRBJ2-1
cdr3_aa: CSLVDTSSYNEQFF

v_call: TRBV6-5
j_call: TRBJ2-1
cdr3_aa: CASSYSIRDSYNEQFF

v_call: TRBV19
j_call: TRBJ1-2
cdr3_aa: CASSIGSSNYGYTF

v_call: TRBV5-4
j_call: TRBJ1-1
cdr3_aa: CASRLALNTEAFF

v_call: TRBV7-9
j_call: TRBJ2-1
cdr3_aa: CASSPRTSGSYNEQFF

v_call: TRBV20-1
j_call: TRBJ2-7
cdr3_aa: CSARLLAASSYEQYF

v_call: TRBV24-1
j_call: TRBJ2-5
cdr3_aa: CATSDFGIGGKGETQYF

v_call: TRBV6-5
j_call: TRBJ2-2
cdr3_aa: CASSFSTGELFF

v_call: TRBV29-1
j_call: TRBJ2-6
cdr3_aa: CSVDDPLSGANVLTF

v_call: TRBV6-1
j_call: TRBJ1-5
cdr3_aa: CASSDWTGDYSNQPQHF

v_call: TRBV6-2/TRBV6-3
j_call: TRBJ2-1
cdr3_aa: CASTHQGLADTFSYNEQFF